This record covers a single TCR beta chain. This clone's antigen is unknown. No much larger clonotype is one base removed from it; base qualities were not supplied. The sample is drawn from a study of OX40 agonist ivuxolimab in advanced cancers. In the study overall: Ivuxolimab, which targeted the costimulatory receptor OX40 (CD134), was an agonistic, fully human IgG2 monoclonal antibody. Intravenous ivuxolimab was administered to patients every 2 weeks at six dose levels: 0.01, 0.1, 0.3, 1.5, 3 and 10 mg/kg. Of the 50 to 55 dose-escalation patients, hepatocellular carcinoma was present in about 20, melanoma in approximately 15, renal cell carcinoma in 9 and head and neck cancer in 9. In the dose-escalation cohort, 70% to 85% of patients were male, and the mean age was 60 years with a range of roughly 20 to 80. Patients were allowed to have had prior anti-PD-1, anti-PD-L1 or anti-CTLA-4 therapy, and roughly two fifths of the dose-escalation patients had been treated with checkpoint inhibitors. Partial responses occurred in three dose-escalation patients: two with cutaneous melanoma and one with hepatocellular carcinoma. The purpose of peripheral TCRbeta sequencing was to test whether ivuxolimab changed TCR sequence diversity and led to clonal T-cell expansion. The paper describes the monotherapy dose-escalation part (N of about 52 patients) of the phase I trial of ivuxolimab. The study at large found these results: On average, CD8+ T cells showed more expanded clones than CD4+ T cells after ivuxolimab. Low levels of normalized T-cell clonal expansion were also shown by some nonresponding patients. The antigen specificity of the clonally expanded peripheral T cells was not determined. Partial responders in the 0.1-3.0 mg/kg groups had among the lowest normalized peripheral clonal expansion, especially among CD8+ T cells. Clonal expansion of both CD4+ and CD8+ blood T cells was observed from baseline to week 6 at doses 0.1 to 3.0 mg/kg.

The trial excluded patients who had a history of autoimmune disease or were on systemic immunosuppression. Peripheral blood for TCR sequencing was collected from all dose cohorts at baseline, on cycle 4 day 1, and on cycle 7 day 1. Samples were obtained from an open-label, multicenter, first-in-human phase I dose-escalation trial of ivuxolimab. Adults with locally advanced or metastatic melanoma, renal cell, hepatocellular, or head and neck squamous cell carcinoma were enrolled in the trial. CD4+ and CD8+ T cells were sorted separately from peripheral blood before TCR sequencing. Genomic DNA was isolated from the sorted cells so that the TCRbeta CDR3 region could be sequenced. The immunoSEQ Assay was used for sequencing of TCRbeta CDR3 regions. TCRdb took over this immuneACCESS table, retaining in-frame rearrangements with V and J assigned. Such tables are incomplete; in checked studies, under half of the missing clones stem from an unresolved V gene, and the remainder is unexplained. The sample records 68,000 or so clones, approximately 90% of which are singletons. The ten largest clones represent more than 1% of the sample.

The CDR3 holds 14 amino acids from the cysteine to the phenylalanine. Kept here is only the CDR3 DNA, which spans 42 bases and is read in frame from base 1. V gives up 4 bases and J gives up 3 bases, and the segment between their germline ends measures 12 bases. The germline V gene (reference sequence) provides CDR1 LNHDA and CDR2 SQIVND. The specimen comprised CD4+ or CD8+ T cells sorted from blood, sampled in a trial of the OX40 agonist ivuxolimab. This clonotype was sampled from an adult with an advanced solid tumor such as melanoma, head and neck, liver or kidney cancer. The chain uses TRBV19 and TRBJ1-2; the D gene is unclear. The DNA sequence follows: TGTGCCAGTAGTACCCTGAGGGTGGACTATGGCTACACCTTC. This codes for CASSTLRVDYGYTF.